Each of the 30 T cell receptor beta chains below was sequenced from the same sample in a study of blood T cell repertoires in COVID-19. Assay: immunoSEQ multiplex PCR; the TCRdb copy retains only in-frame clones and omits some. The sample has over 200,000 clones, around four fifths seen once; the top ten hold 7.5% to 8%. The sample taken for sequencing was peripheral blood. These receptors came from a woman aged 45 to 65 with active or convalescent COVID-19.

The V and J genes are TRBV5-1 and TRBJ1-1; 9 nucleotides agree with TRBD1. Germline values: CDR1 SGHRS, CDR2 YFSETQ. V trimming: 7 bases; J trimming: 3 bases; junction bases outside the gene matches: 4. CDR3 size: 13 residues. The CDR3 nucleotides read TGCGCCAGCGGGACAGGGTTCTACACTGAAGCTTTCTTT. It codes for CASGTGFYTEAFF.

This chain connects TRBV3-1 (or the pseudogene TRBV3-2) to TRBJ2-6; D possibly corresponds to TRBD1 (6 bases). There are 15 residues in the CDR3. The V gene lost 5 bases and the J gene lost 4 bases, with 12 bases spanning the gap. Germline V lookup: CDR1 LGHDT, CDR2 YNNKEL (reference sequence). CDR3 residues: CASSMGHSGANVLTF. For the CDR3, the DNA is TGTGCCAGCAGCATGGGACACTCCGGGGCCAACGTCCTGACTTTC.

The chain has TRBV18 and TRBJ2-5; D might be TRBD1 (6 bases). CDR3 length: 18 amino acids. V was shortened by 6 bases and J by 4 bases, with 27 bases between the two germline ends. CDR1 KGHSH and CDR2 LQKENI come from the germline V gene. Here the CDR3 DNA reads TGTGCCAGCTCCTTACTTGCATCCCAGGGGAAAAATGGAGAGACCCAGTACTTC. As protein: CASSLLASQGKNGETQYF.

This clone was seen just once. CDR3 protein: CASSLAGTSGAYNEQFF. The CDR3, as DNA: TGTGCCAGCAGCTTAGCGGGGACTAGCGGGGCTTACAATGAGCAGTTCTTC. The genes are TRBV7-2 and TRBJ2-1, with 13 bases lining up with TRBD2. Trimming took 0 bases from V and 4 from J; bases not matched to a gene: 3. The CDR3 spans 17 residues. Germline CDR1 and CDR2: SGHTA and FQGNSA.

The CDR3 sequence is CASSPWGQGANTIYF. The CDR3 DNA is TGTGCCAGCAGCCCATGGGGACAGGGGGCTAACACCATATATTTT. This chain links TRBV14 with TRBJ1-3, with TRBD1 matching over 12 bases. The CDR3 has 15 amino acids. CDR1 and CDR2 from the germline V gene are SGHDN and FVKESK. V shed 4 bases and J 7 bases; nucleotides not matched to a gene: 5.

This clone was detected only a few times. The rearrangement joins TRBV9 to TRBJ1-6; D might be TRBD1 (6 bases). Germline CDR1 SGDLS, CDR2 YYNGEE. CDR3 length: 18 residues. Trimming pared 0 bases from V and 7 bases from J, leaving 20 bases between. The CDR3 bases are TGTGCCAGCAGCGTAGCTACGGGGGGCGCGTTGGGAAATTCACCCCTCCACTTT. Its translation is CASSVATGGALGNSPLHF.

The rearrangement uses TRBV6-2 or TRBV6-3 and TRBJ2-7, with D tentatively TRBD1 (5 bases). Germline lookup yields CDR1 MNHEY and CDR2 SVGEGT. CDR3 length: 14 amino acids. V was shortened by 2 bases and J by 5 bases, with 13 bases between the two germline ends. DNA for the CDR3: TGTGCCAGCAGTTACAACGCTGGGGCGGACGAGCAGTACTTC. Translated: CASSYNAGADEQYF.

The CDR3 region is CASSDGGNPSETQYF. DNA for the CDR3: TGTGCCAGCAGTGATGGAGGTAACCCGTCGGAGACCCAGTACTTC. V usage is TRBV2 and J usage is TRBJ2-5; D possibly corresponds to TRBD2 (5 bases). The V and J ends lost 3 bases and 5 bases respectively, with 16 bases between them. The CDR3 length is 15 residues. Germline lookup yields CDR1 SNHLY and CDR2 FYNNEI.

The rearrangement links TRBV5-4 to TRBJ1-2; no firm D call. Trimming left V 4 bases short and J 0 bases short, with 7 bases between. Germline-derived CDR1 and CDR2 are SGHNT and YYREEE (reference sequence). The CDR3 runs 13 residues. CDR3 amino acids: CASSEYSNYGYTF. Here the CDR3 DNA reads TGTGCCAGCAGCGAGTATTCTAACTATGGCTACACCTTC.

The V call is TRBV28, the J call TRBJ1-4; 7 nucleotides line up with TRBD1. The junction had 12 bases not matched to a gene; V was cut back by 7 bases and J by 4 bases. Germline lookup yields CDR1 MDHEN and CDR2 SYDVKM. CDR3 length equals 16 residues. CDR3 sequence: CASISAPGQSNEKLFF. The CDR3 DNA reads TGTGCCAGCATTTCCGCGCCGGGACAGAGTAATGAAAAACTGTTTTTT.

The chain links TRBV5-6 to TRBJ2-4; TRBD2 matches 11 bases. CDR1 and CDR2 from the germline V gene are SGHDT and YYEEEE. Germline trimming cut 4 bases from V and 4 bases from J; bases unmatched to any gene: 10. The CDR3 has 17 amino acids. The chain's CDR3 is CASSLYGLAGLKNIQYF. The DNA for the CDR3 is TGTGCCAGCAGCCTATACGGACTAGCGGGTCTAAAAAACATTCAGTACTTC.

The sample holds one count of this clone. V usage is TRBV5-4 and J usage is TRBJ2-3; 10 bases agree with TRBD2. V lost 4 bases to trimming and J lost 5 bases; unmatched junction nucleotides: 16. Germline values: CDR1 SGHNT, CDR2 YYREEE (reference sequence). The CDR3 contains 18 residues. The CDR3 loop is CASSLPSRLAGEEDTQYF. CDR3 bases: TGTGCCAGCAGCCTACCCAGCCGTCTAGCGGGAGAGGAAGATACGCAGTATTTT.

The chain carries TRBV6-5 and TRBJ2-2, with D unresolved. CDR3 length: 13 amino acids. Germline assignment: CDR1 MNHEY and CDR2 SVGAGI. V lost 9 bases, J lost 1 base, and 9 bases lay in between. The CDR3, as DNA: TGTGCCAGTTCCAATAGGAACACCGGGGAGCTGTTTTTT. It translates to CASSNRNTGELFF.

The V gene is TRBV3-1 (or the pseudogene TRBV3-2), the J gene TRBJ2-7; 12 nucleotides match TRBD2. This CDR3 is 15 amino acids long. Germline trimming cut 1 base from V and 4 bases from J; bases unmatched to any gene: 2. CDR1 is LGHDT, CDR2 YNNKEL, per germline (reference sequence). The CDR3, as DNA: TGTGCCAGCAGCCAAGGACTAGCGGGAGTATACGAGCAGTACTTC. It encodes CASSQGLAGVYEQYF.

The genes are TRBV24-1 and TRBJ1-1; 11 nucleotides agree with TRBD1. The ends lost 2 bases at V and 2 bases at J; junction bases unmatched: 6. Germline assignment: CDR1 KGHDR and CDR2 SFDVKD. The CDR3 covers 17 residues. The CDR3 DNA reads TGTGCCACCAGTGATTCCGGGACAGGGGGGCTAAACACTGAAGCTTTCTTT. Translated: CATSDSGTGGLNTEAFF.

The chain couples TRBV25-1 to TRBJ1-2, with a tentative D call TRBD1 (6 bases). This CDR3 has 16 residues. Germline V CDR1 and CDR2: MGHDK, SYGVNS. V was cut by 2 bases and J by 7 bases, with 20 bases left in between. CDR3: CASSEPLRGARGGYTF. The CDR3 bases are TGTGCCAGCAGTGAACCCCTGCGGGGGGCTAGGGGTGGCTACACCTTC.

In this sample, this clone turned up a few times. The rearrangement uses TRBV3-1 (or the pseudogene TRBV3-2) and TRBJ1-2, with 7 bases aligning to TRBD1. Germline V gene data show CDR1 as LGHDT and CDR2 as YNNKEL (reference sequence). CDR3 length: 16 amino acids. With V trimmed by 0 bases and J by 4 bases, 8 bases remained unmatched. CDR3 coding DNA: TGTGCCAGCAGCCAAGATGTCCTGACAGGGCCCTATGGCTACACCTTC. Residues: CASSQDVLTGPYGYTF.

This chain connects TRBV2 to TRBJ2-7, with 9 bases aligning to TRBD2. From germline, CDR1 is SNHLY and CDR2 FYNNEI. There are 12 residues in the CDR3. V shed 6 bases and J 4 bases; nucleotides not matched to a gene: 1. CDR3 nucleotide sequence: TGTGCCAGCAGGCGGGAGGGATACGAGCAGTACTTC. Translation: CASRREGYEQYF.

This clone appeared a single time. The chain links TRBV19 to TRBJ1-3; TRBD1 might be the D (5 bases). Germline CDR1 LNHDA, CDR2 SQIVND (reference sequence). The CDR3 spans 17 residues. V shed 3 bases and J shed 0 bases, with 15 bases lying between them. The CDR3 is CASSMGTGRPSGNTIYF. CDR3 coding DNA: TGTGCCAGTAGTATGGGAACAGGCAGACCCTCTGGAAACACCATATATTTT. The variable domain in full, with the rest retrieved from reference TRBV19 and TRBJ1-3, is DGGITQSPKYLFRKEGQNVTLSCEQNLNHDAMYWYRQDPGQGLRLIYYSQIVNDFQKGDIAEGYSVSREKKESFPLTVTSAQKNPTAFYLCASSMGTGRPSGNTIYFGEGSWLTVV.

This chain uses TRBV2 with TRBJ1-2, with 7 bases aligning to TRBD1. This CDR3 is 16 amino acids long. V was clipped by 4 bases and J by 0 bases; unmatched bases: 8. Looked up from germline, CDR1 is SNHLY and CDR2 is FYNNEI. In DNA form, the CDR3 reads TGTGCCAGCAGTGGAAGTCTCGGGACAGCTAACTATGGCTACACCTTC. Its protein is CASSGSLGTANYGYTF.

The rearrangement joins TRBV5-1 to TRBJ2-3, with 10 bases identical to TRBD1. CDR3 length equals 18 residues. After removal of 0 bases from V and 0 bases from J, the junction contained 7 bases not matched to a gene. Looked up from germline, CDR1 is SGHRS and CDR2 is YFSETQ. Here the CDR3 reads CASSLEDRGPTSTDTQYF. CDR3 DNA: TGCGCCAGCAGCTTGGAAGACAGGGGGCCAACTAGCACAGATACGCAGTATTTT. The variable domain in full, with the rest retrieved from reference TRBV5-1 and TRBJ2-3, is KAGVTQTPRYLIKTRGQQVTLSCSPISGHRSVSWYQQTPGQGLQFLFEYFSETQRNKGNFPGRFSGRQFSNSRSEMNVSTLELGDSALYLCASSLEDRGPTSTDTQYFGPGTRLTVL.

V usage is TRBV11-2 and J usage is TRBJ1-5; D might be TRBD1 (5 bases). V was cut by 3 bases and J by 5 bases, with 14 bases left in between. Germline V gene sequence: CDR1 SGHAT, CDR2 FQNNGV. The CDR3 has 15 amino acids. CDR3 in DNA: TGTGCCAGCAGCTTGGGGCCCCCGAGCCATCAGCCCCAGCATTTT. Protein: CASSLGPPSHQPQHF.

This clone appeared a few times. The V and J genes are TRBV10-1 and TRBJ1-5; 7 nucleotides match TRBD1. J was trimmed by 2 bases and V by 3 bases; bases with no gene match: 16. The CDR3 is made up of 19 amino acids. The germline V gene has CDR1 WNHNN and CDR2 SYGVQD (reference sequence). CDR3: CASSDPGQRIRRGNQPQHF. CDR3 nucleotides: TGCGCCAGCAGTGACCCGGGACAGAGAATACGTAGGGGCAATCAGCCCCAGCATTTT.

This clone has a handful of counts. This sequence joins TRBV23-1 and TRBJ2-7; TRBD2 might be the D (6 bases). TRBV23-1 is an open reading frame whose function is uncertain. There are 18 residues in the CDR3. Trimming took off 1 base at V and 0 bases at J, with 19 bases between the two ends. Here the CDR3 DNA reads TGCGCCAGCAGTCAATTCAGCGGCGGGGTCGTAGGCTCCTACGAGCAGTACTTC. Translation gives CASSQFSGGVVGSYEQYF.

The V call is TRBV11-2, the J call TRBJ2-1; a weak D match, TRBD1 (6 bases). CDR1 SGHAT and CDR2 FQNNGV come from the germline V gene. V lost 3 bases and J lost 2, with 11 bases in between. The CDR3 consists of 15 residues. The CDR3 is CASSFKTGPYNEQFF. CDR3 DNA: TGTGCCAGCAGCTTCAAGACAGGACCCTACAATGAGCAGTTCTTC.

Of note for this clone: Its ends do not fully match the called genes, so a read error is possible. V gene TRBV18 combines with J gene TRBJ2-3; 8 nucleotides match TRBD2. The V gene's germline CDR1 is KGHSH and CDR2 LQKENI. The CDR3 loop spans 16 amino acids. CDR3 in amino acids: CASTPRGSGGTDTQYF. In DNA form, the CDR3 reads TGTGCCAGCACACCCCGCGGTAGCGGGGGCACAGATACGCAGTATTTT.

The CDR3 sequence is CASSLGQGVTNEKLFF. CDR3 in DNA: TGTGCCAGCAGCTTGGGACAGGGGGTCACTAATGAAAAACTGTTTTTT. The V call is TRBV5-4, the J call TRBJ1-4; 9 nucleotides align to TRBD1. This CDR3 region has 16 residues. Unmatched junction bases numbered 2, after V lost 0 bases and J lost 2 bases. Germline CDR1 and CDR2: SGHNT and YYREEE (reference sequence).

V is TRBV28 and J is TRBJ1-1; D uncertain. The germline gives CDR1 MDHEN, CDR2 SYDVKM. The CDR3 is 15 amino acids. V was shortened by 6 bases and J by 3 bases, with 17 bases between the two germline ends. Here the CDR3 reads CASSPRGAYDTEAFF. CDR3 coding DNA: TGTGCCAGCAGCCCCCGGGGTGCTTATGACACTGAAGCTTTCTTT.

The rearrangement joins TRBV5-5 to TRBJ2-3; 7 positions match TRBD1. This CDR3 is 15 amino acids long. CDR1 and CDR2 (germline): SGHKS, YYEKEE (reference sequence). V lost 4 bases and J lost 4; bases outside the gene matches: 9. CDR3 DNA: TGTGCCAGCAGCCTACAAACAGGGGTCGCAGATACGCAGTATTTT. Translation gives CASSLQTGVADTQYF.

This sequence joins TRBV5-1 and TRBJ2-2, with 7 bases fitting TRBD1. The CDR3 loop spans 16 amino acids. The germline CDR1 and CDR2 sequences are SGHRS and YFSETQ. V dropped 1 base and J dropped 1; count of bases not matched to a gene: 4. The CDR3: CASSLKGAVNTGELFF. In DNA, the CDR3 is TGCGCCAGCAGCTTGAAGGGGGCCGTGAACACCGGGGAGCTGTTTTTT.